These 24 T cell receptor beta chains were all obtained from the same sample, sequenced in a study of CXCR3-negative and CXCR3-positive naive CD8 T cells. Study observations and caveats: TRB CDR3s were more hydrophobic in CXCR3-positive than in CXCR3-negative naive cells.

Their antigens remain unidentified. The libraries of TRB cDNA were constructed through 5' RACE using UMI labels. TCRdb re-called the 5' RACE reads and shows each CDR3 protein once, DNA omitted. The sample data list about 98,000 distinct CDR3 sequences. The sample taken for sequencing was naive CXCR3+ CD8+ T cells from blood. Sample subset: CD45RO-CCR7+CD27+CD95- naive CD8+ T cells expressing CXCR3 (TNR3+). The receptors come from a human donor in good health. Some clones in this sample may be carry-over from other donors' samples.

The V call is TRBV19, the J call TRBJ1-1. The CDR3 runs to 15 residues. The germline V gene has CDR1 LNHDA and CDR2 SQIVND (reference sequence). The CDR3 loop is CASSQSGSGSTEAFF.

J is TRBJ2-7 and V is TRBV28; TCRdb outputs TRBD1, but without DNA this stays unchecked. CDR3 length: 16 amino acids. Germline assignment: CDR1 MDHEN and CDR2 SYDVKM. The CDR3 reads CASSFMGQGVSYEQYF.

This CDR3 is CASSTEMGQGVTDTQYF. This chain uses TRBV6-2 or TRBV6-3 with TRBJ2-3; TCRdb's D call, TRBD1, is unchecked because there is no DNA. The length of the CDR3 is 17 residues. Germline loops: CDR1 MNHEY, CDR2 SVGEGT.

The chain is built from TRBV20-1 and TRBJ2-1; the TRBD2 assignment by TCRdb is unverifiable without DNA. The CDR3 contains 17 residues. Germline CDR1 DFQATT, CDR2 SNEGSKA (reference sequence). CDR3 residues: CSAPARAELSSYNEQFF.

This chain joins TRBV12-3 or TRBV12-4 and TRBJ2-7. The CDR3 is 16 residues long. The CDR3 sequence: CASSLEGAVTHYEQYF.

The chain combines TRBV24-1 with TRBJ2-2; the D call from TCRdb, TRBD1, cannot be confirmed without DNA. Germline V gene sequence: CDR1 KGHDR, CDR2 SFDVKD. The CDR3 runs 15 residues. CDR3 residues: CATSEGDRDTGELFF.

J is TRBJ2-1 and V is TRBV5-4; the D call of TRBD2 rests on TCRdb alone, since no DNA is present to check it. This CDR3 is 19 amino acids long. Looked up from germline, CDR1 is SGHNT and CDR2 is YYREEE (reference sequence). The CDR3 sequence is CASSLAIGVWTSGDNEQFF. Full variable domain (missing parts from reference TRBV5-4 and TRBJ2-1): ETGVTQSPTHLIKTRGQQVTLRCSSQSGHNTVSWYQQALGQGPQFIFQYYREEENGRGNFPPRFSGLQFPNYSSELNVNALELDDSALYLCASSLAIGVWTSGDNEQFFGPGTRLTVL.

The V and J genes are TRBV4-3 and TRBJ2-1; as DNA is missing, the TRBD1 call by TCRdb cannot be tested. Germline CDR1 LGHNA, CDR2 YSLEER. The CDR3 extends over 16 amino acids. CDR3 in amino acids: CASSHTGGSSYNEQFF.

The chain uses TRBV7-9 and TRBJ2-5; the TCRdb D gene call, TRBD1, has no DNA to confirm it. This CDR3 is built from 15 residues. Germline V CDR1 and CDR2: SEHNR, FQNEAQ (reference sequence). CDR3 region: CASTARDRDVETQYF.

The rearrangement joins TRBV20-1 to TRBJ2-7. Germline-derived CDR1 and CDR2 are DFQATT and SNEGSKA (reference sequence). The CDR3 totals 11 residues. The CDR3: CSAKLGYEQYF.

The chain carries TRBV28 and TRBJ2-1; no DNA is available, so the TRBD1 call from TCRdb remains unchecked. The CDR3 covers 14 residues. The germline gives CDR1 MDHEN, CDR2 SYDVKM. The CDR3 region is CASSTSTDYNEQFF.

The chain is built from TRBV15 and TRBJ1-6; TCRdb lists TRBD1, though no DNA is available to test this call. The CDR3 loop spans 17 amino acids. CDR1 and CDR2 (germline): LNHNV, YYDKDF (reference sequence). CDR3 loop: CATSDPGAISYNSPLHF.

This chain links TRBV23-1 with TRBJ2-7. TRBV23-1 is annotated as an ORF whose role is uncertain. The CDR3 spans 13 residues. CDR3 sequence: CASNHRHSYEQYF.

This chain uses TRBV20-1 with TRBJ2-4; TCRdb's D gene call, TRBD2, goes unchecked for lack of DNA. Looked up from germline, CDR1 is DFQATT and CDR2 is SNEGSKA (reference sequence). The CDR3 loop spans 13 amino acids. CDR3 region: CSARLVTKNIQYF.

The chain carries TRBV18 and TRBJ1-1; absent DNA, TCRdb's TRBD1 call cannot be checked. Germline V lookup: CDR1 KGHSH, CDR2 LQKENI. CDR3 length: 14 residues. The CDR3 here is CASSPGGNRTEAFF.

This rearrangement joins TRBV4-3 to TRBJ1-2; TCRdb's assignment of TRBD1 cannot be checked, as there is no DNA. This CDR3 contains 15 residues. Germline V gives CDR1 LGHNA, CDR2 YSLEER. The CDR3 reads CASSQDPGNLYGYTF.

The genes are TRBV29-1 and TRBJ2-7. The CDR3 totals 15 residues. Germline CDR1 SQVTM, CDR2 ANQGSEA. CDR3 in amino acids: CSVEEEQAFSYEQYF.

V gene TRBV7-2 combines with J gene TRBJ2-3. The CDR3 has 14 amino acids. Per the germline V gene, CDR1 is SGHTA and CDR2 is FQGNSA. The CDR3 region is CASSLAGVTDTQCF.

The chain employs TRBV28 and TRBJ2-1; TCRdb's D call of TRBD2 is untestable without DNA. Germline assignment: CDR1 MDHEN and CDR2 SYDVKM. The CDR3 runs 15 residues. This chain's CDR3 is CASSLRSSGNNEQFF.

This sequence joins TRBV7-6 and TRBJ2-5; TCRdb picks TRBD2, but there is no DNA to check that call. CDR3 length: 15 amino acids. Germline loops: CDR1 SGHVS, CDR2 FNYEAQ. The CDR3: CASSFTSGGPETQYF.

The chain joins TRBV27 to TRBJ2-5; TCRdb names TRBD1, which stays unverified in the absence of DNA. Germline V CDR1 and CDR2: MNHEY, SMNVEV (reference sequence). CDR3 length: 15 residues. The CDR3 sequence: CASSLYAGGQETQYF.

The chain carries TRBV18 and TRBJ1-2; TCRdb selects TRBD1, and the lack of DNA leaves this call unchecked. The CDR3 sequence is 18 residues long. Germline CDR1 and CDR2: KGHSH and LQKENI. CDR3: CASSLWGTTGSDHYGYTF.

The chain has TRBV19 and TRBJ2-1; without DNA, the TCRdb call of TRBD1 cannot be checked. The V gene's germline CDR1 is LNHDA and CDR2 SQIVND (reference sequence). The CDR3 loop spans 17 amino acids. The CDR3 reads CANTPGKGAIDRNEQFF.

V usage is TRBV29-1 and J usage is TRBJ1-2. The CDR3 has 13 residues. Per germline, CDR1 SQVTM and CDR2 ANQGSEA. CDR3 sequence: CSVESWVNYGYTF. Full variable domain (missing parts from reference TRBV29-1 and TRBJ1-2): SAVISQKPSRDICQRGTSLTIQCQVDSQVTMMFWYRQQPGQSLTLIATANQGSEATYESGFVIDKFPISRPNLTFSTLTVSNMSPEDSSIYLCSVESWVNYGYTFGSGTRLTVV.